The clone carrying this T cell receptor (beta chain) was seen repeatedly, ten times or more. The antigen is unknown. In the authors' methods: Construction of a distant-metastasis classifier for papillary thyroid cancer relied on CDR3 differences across clinicopathological groups. TCRdb recomputed clones from the PCR reads via MiXCR. The authors' filters were not applied to this entry. The table shows some 21,000 clones, with around a sixth occurring only once. The entire patient cohort was treatment-naive prior to thyroid surgery. The sample originates from a study of metastatic and nonmetastatic thyroid tumors. Study-level background: Across peripheral blood and tumor or nodule tissue samples taken from malignant and benign thyroid patients, the repertoires were compared with one another.

Findings and caveats of the study: Compared with benign nodules, malignant thyroid tumors were reported to have significantly higher TCR beta diversity in both blood and tumor.

This TCR came from a female donor with papillary thyroid cancer or a benign thyroid nodule (not recorded which). Some clones in this sample may be carry-over from other donors' samples. The sample consisted of blood.

The CDR3 is CASSAARGTGNTIYF. The CDR3 DNA follows: TGTGCCAGCAGCGCCGCGAGAGGGACTGGAAACACCATATATTTT. The rearrangement uses TRBV7-8 and TRBJ1-3; D is unclear. CDR3 length: 15 amino acids. V was pared by 5 bases and J by 2 bases, with 13 bases between. Germline lookup yields CDR1 SGHVS and CDR2 FQNEAQ.